The 5 T cell receptor beta chains below were found in one sample sequenced in a study of blood T cell repertoires in COVID-19 (dated by TCRdb to the early 2020s). The library was built by means of the immunoSEQ multiplex PCR assay. Not all clones reach the TCRdb copy of this immuneACCESS table, which keeps in-frame sequences only. Checked studies attribute under half of the gap to unresolved V genes and leave the rest unexplained. This sample has about 180,000 clones in its table, and around nine tenths of those were observed once. Jointly, the top ten make up 0.45% to 0.6% of the sample. Sequences were obtained from peripheral blood. The receptors derive from a man between 60 and 75 years old with COVID-19, enrolled during active disease.

This clone is a singleton in its sample. The chain has TRBV7-9 and TRBJ1-5; no clear D gene. The CDR3 covers 14 residues. Germline V gene lookup returns CDR1 SEHNR and CDR2 FQNEAQ (reference sequence). The ends were cut back, 5 bases at V and 1 base at J, with 9 bases in the middle. The CDR3 protein is CASSAGTSNQPQHF. CDR3 nucleotides: TGTGCCAGCAGCGCCGGTACGAGCAATCAGCCCCAGCATTTT.

This chain joins TRBV15 and TRBJ2-7; D not resolved. This CDR3 is 15 amino acids long. Trimming removed 0 bases from V and 5 bases from J, with 14 bases in between. The germline CDR1 and CDR2 sequences are LNHNV and YYDKDF (reference sequence). The CDR3 DNA is TGTGCCACCAGCAGAGATCATGGGTCCCAGGACGAGCAGTACTTC. Its protein product is CATSRDHGSQDEQYF.

V is TRBV9 and J is TRBJ2-5, with 9 bases that match TRBD1. CDR3 length equals 14 residues. J gave up 5 bases and V 0 bases, and 2 bases lay outside the gene matches. Germline assignment: CDR1 SGDLS and CDR2 YYNGEE. CDR3 amino acids: CASSVAGTGETQYF. The DNA of the CDR3 is TGTGCCAGCAGCGTAGCTGGGACAGGGGAGACCCAGTACTTC.

The chain combines TRBV28 with TRBJ1-5, with 7 nucleotides matching TRBD1. The CDR3 is 14 residues long. CDR1 and CDR2 (germline): MDHEN, SYDVKM. With 2 bases clipped from V and 6 bases from J, the junction kept 4 bases outside the gene matches. The CDR3 spells CASSLATGTQPQHF. CDR3 in DNA: TGTGCCAGCAGTTTAGCGACAGGGACTCAGCCCCAGCATTTT.

This clone has just one count. J is TRBJ2-7 and V is TRBV7-2; 7 bases are shared with TRBD2. This CDR3 contains 18 residues. The V gene end was trimmed by 0 bases and the J gene end by 1 base; junction bases not matched to a gene: 12. Germline loops: CDR1 SGHTA, CDR2 FQGNSA. CDR3 sequence: CASSLAGRGTKKSYEQYF. The DNA of the CDR3 is TGTGCCAGCAGCTTAGCCGGCCGCGGGACTAAAAAATCCTACGAGCAGTACTTC.